The 23 T cell receptor beta chains in this list originate from one sample, sequenced in a study of blood T cell repertoires in COVID-19. Profiling relied on immunoSEQ multiplex PCR, and the TCRdb table lists in-frame clones only, not all of them. The table lists hundreds of thousands of clones, 88% of them singletons. The material sequenced was peripheral blood. These TCRs come from a woman in her 70s with COVID-19, enrolled during active disease.

CDR3 sequence (DNA): TGTGCCACCAGTGACAGACAGGTGCAAGGCTACACCTTC. This encodes CATSDRQVQGYTF. The V call is TRBV24-1, the J call TRBJ1-2, with a tentative D call TRBD1 (6 bases). Trimming pared 4 bases from V and 8 bases from J, leaving 13 bases between. The CDR3 totals 13 residues. Germline CDR1 is KGHDR and CDR2 is SFDVKD.

V usage is TRBV28 and J usage is TRBJ2-2, with TRBD2 identical over 8 bases. The CDR3 runs to 15 residues. Looked up from germline, CDR1 is MDHEN and CDR2 is SYDVKM. The junction had 8 bases not matched to a gene; V was cut back by 6 bases and J by 5 bases. The CDR3 reads CASSRVGGATGELFF. The CDR3 DNA sequence: TGTGCCAGCAGCCGCGTCGGGGGGGCGACCGGGGAGCTGTTTTTT.

The rearrangement joins TRBV27 to TRBJ2-3; 11 bases line up with TRBD1. Germline V gives CDR1 MNHEY, CDR2 SMNVEV (reference sequence). With 2 bases clipped from V and 4 bases from J, the junction kept 2 bases outside the gene matches. The CDR3 totals 15 residues. The CDR3, as DNA: TGTGCCAGCAGTTTAGGGACAGGGGGATCAGATACGCAGTATTTT. It yields the protein CASSLGTGGSDTQYF.

V and J are TRBV10-2 and TRBJ2-7; 9 bases agree with TRBD1. Germline V gene sequence: CDR1 WSHSY, CDR2 SAAADI. The CDR3 loop spans 15 amino acids. The junction had 8 bases not matched to a gene; V was cut back by 3 bases and J by 5 bases. CDR3 nucleotides: TGCGCCAGCAGTGATAGACAGGGGGTTCAGAACGAGCAGTACTTC. Amino acid sequence: CASSDRQGVQNEQYF.

This chain joins TRBV7-2 and TRBJ1-2; a weak D match, TRBD1 (5 bases). This CDR3 is 16 amino acids long. CDR1 and CDR2 from the germline V gene are SGHTA and FQGNSA. Between the trimmed V and J ends, which lost 2 bases and 4 bases, there was a span of 17 bases. The CDR3 is CASSLNPEQGSYGYTF. The CDR3 region has the DNA TGTGCCAGCAGCTTAAATCCGGAGCAGGGATCCTATGGCTACACCTTC. The full variable domain, completed using reference TRBV7-2 and TRBJ1-2, is GAGVSQSPSNKVTEKGKDVELRCDPISGHTALYWYRQSLGQGLEFLIYFQGNSAPDKSGLPSDRFSAERTGGSVSTLTIQRTQQEDSAVYLCASSLNPEQGSYGYTFGSGTRLTVV.

This chain joins TRBV5-8 and TRBJ2-3; D possibly corresponds to TRBD2 (7 bases). The V end was cut by 4 bases, the J end by 4 bases, with 19 bases between. This CDR3 is 16 amino acids long. The germline V gene encodes CDR1 SGHTS and CDR2 YDEGEE. The CDR3 sequence is CASSAWQGRGADTQYF. The CDR3 bases are TGTGCCAGCAGCGCGTGGCAGGGGAGGGGCGCAGATACGCAGTATTTT.

V is TRBV19 and J is TRBJ1-5; 9 bases align to TRBD1. This CDR3 is 16 amino acids long. Germline values: CDR1 LNHDA, CDR2 SQIVND (reference sequence). The junction had 7 bases not matched to a gene; V was cut back by 0 bases and J by 7 bases. The CDR3 DNA is TGTGCCAGTAGTATAGAGTTACAGGGGGCCCTACAGCCCCAGCATTTT. It yields the protein CASSIELQGALQPQHF.

This clone was seen more than once but under ten times. The CDR3 protein is CASSPKSGSGNTIYF. CDR3 coding DNA: TGTGCCAGCAGCCCCAAGTCGGGCTCTGGAAACACCATATATTTT. The chain is built from TRBV4-2 and TRBJ1-3; D unresolved. The CDR3 spans 15 residues. Germline values: CDR1 LGHNA, CDR2 YNFKEQ. V was cut by 4 bases and J by 0 bases, with 10 bases left in between.

V usage is TRBV7-9 and J usage is TRBJ2-7; 8 bases are shared with TRBD1. Per the germline V gene, CDR1 is SEHNR and CDR2 is FQNEAQ (reference sequence). CDR3 size: 15 residues. The J segment lost 1 base and the V segment lost 3 bases, leaving 5 bases of the junction unmatched. CDR3 nucleotides: TGTGCCAGCAGCTTCCCGGGACAGGCTTCCTACGAGCAGTACTTC. Protein sequence: CASSFPGQASYEQYF.

This rearrangement joins TRBV12-5 to TRBJ1-3, with 7 bases fitting TRBD1. The CDR3 loop spans 16 amino acids. Looked up from germline, CDR1 is LGHNT and CDR2 is FRNRAP. V dropped 4 bases and J dropped 0; count of bases not matched to a gene: 6. The CDR3 loop reads CASGYGSGGSGNTIYF. The CDR3 DNA is TGTGCTAGTGGTTACGGCTCAGGGGGCTCTGGAAACACCATATATTTT.

The chain recombines TRBV7-9 with TRBJ2-1, with D perhaps matching TRBD2 (6 bases). This CDR3 has 15 residues. Germline assignment: CDR1 SEHNR and CDR2 FQNEAQ (reference sequence). V was trimmed by 3 bases and J by 3 bases, leaving 12 bases between them. The DNA for the CDR3 is TGTGCCAGCAGCTTTCCGGGTAGCGGCTACAATGAGCAGTTCTTC. It translates to CASSFPGSGYNEQFF.

The chain has TRBV7-9 and TRBJ2-3; 8 nucleotides match TRBD2. With 5 bases clipped from V and 4 bases from J, the junction kept 8 bases outside the gene matches. Germline CDR1 is SEHNR and CDR2 is FQNEAQ (reference sequence). The CDR3 consists of 15 residues. CDR3: CASSLPSGGADTQYF. The DNA for the CDR3 is TGTGCCAGCAGCCTTCCAAGCGGGGGCGCAGATACGCAGTATTTT.

The rearrangement uses TRBV5-6 and TRBJ1-2; no clear D gene. The CDR3 covers 17 residues. CDR1 SGHDT and CDR2 YYEEEE come from the germline V gene. Trimming left V 1 base short and J 3 bases short, with 19 bases between. CDR3 coding DNA: TGTGCCAGCAGCTTGCGTTTTGGCGGAGCCGTCGACTATGGCTACACCTTC. Amino acids: CASSLRFGGAVDYGYTF.

V gene TRBV7-2 combines with J gene TRBJ1-3, with 8 bases matching TRBD1. Losses at the gene ends were 3 bases for V and 0 bases for J; bases not matched to a gene: 1. CDR3 length equals 15 residues. The V gene's germline CDR1 is SGHTA and CDR2 FQGNSA. The CDR3 loop reads CASSFTGGSGNTIYF. The CDR3 coding sequence is TGTGCCAGCAGCTTTACAGGGGGCTCTGGAAACACCATATATTTT.

The chain combines TRBV5-1 with TRBJ2-3, with D maybe TRBD1 (5 bases). The CDR3 contains 13 residues. CDR1 is SGHRS and CDR2 is YFSETQ in the germline V gene. Trimming pared 1 base from V and 5 bases from J, leaving 8 bases between. CDR3 nucleotide sequence: TGCGCCAGCAGCTTGACACAGGAAGATACGCAGTATTTT. It codes for CASSLTQEDTQYF. Full variable domain (outside the CDR3, taken from reference TRBV5-1 and TRBJ2-3): KAGVTQTPRYLIKTRGQQVTLSCSPISGHRSVSWYQQTPGQGLQFLFEYFSETQRNKGNFPGRFSGRQFSNSRSEMNVSTLELGDSALYLCASSLTQEDTQYFGPGTRLTVL.

This chain uses TRBV4-3 with TRBJ1-2; 9 bases align to TRBD1. The length of the CDR3 is 15 residues. Germline V lookup: CDR1 LGHNA, CDR2 YSLEER. V gave up 0 bases and J gave up 8 bases; unmatched junction bases: 7. Here the CDR3 reads CASSQEAGQGRGYTF. CDR3 bases: TGCGCCAGCAGCCAAGAAGCGGGACAGGGAAGAGGCTACACCTTC.

This chain joins TRBV7-6 and TRBJ1-3, with TRBD1 identical over 8 bases. The CDR3 consists of 15 residues. Per the germline V gene, CDR1 is SGHVS and CDR2 is FNYEAQ. V shed 5 bases, J shed 2 bases, and the junction held 5 bases outside the gene matches. CDR3 DNA: TGTGCCAGCAGCCCAGACAGGGGACCTGGAAACACCATATATTTT. It specifies CASSPDRGPGNTIYF. Looking up the rest from reference TRBV7-6 and TRBJ1-3 gives the full variable domain: GAGVSQSPRYKVTKRGQDVALRCDPISGHVSLYWYRQALGQGPEFLTYFNYEAQQDKSGLPNDRFSAERPEGSISTLTIQRTEQRDSAMYRCASSPDRGPGNTIYFGEGSWLTVV.

As to this clone: This sample includes further DNA sequences coding for the same CDR3. The gene calls are TRBV4-3 and TRBJ1-2; D remains ambiguous. In germline, CDR1 is LGHNA, CDR2 YSLEER. The V and J ends lost 1 base and 7 bases respectively, with 4 bases between them. The CDR3 totals 11 residues. The CDR3 DNA follows: TGCGCCAGCAGCCAAGGCGGTGGCTACACCTTC. Residues: CASSQGGGYTF.

This sequence joins TRBV15 and TRBJ2-7; TRBD1 aligns across 9 bases. Germline values: CDR1 LNHNV, CDR2 YYDKDF (reference sequence). The CDR3 spans 12 residues. V gave up 5 bases and J gave up 6 bases; unmatched junction bases: 2. Written as DNA, the CDR3 is TGTGCCACCAGCCACAGGGGGCGCGAGCAGTACTTC. Protein sequence: CATSHRGREQYF. The variable domain in full, with the rest retrieved from reference TRBV15 and TRBJ2-7, is DAMVIQNPRYQVTQFGKPVTLSCSQTLNHNVMYWYQQKSSQAPKLLFHYYDKDFNNEADTPDNFQSRRPNTSFCFLDIRSPGLGDTAMYLCATSHRGREQYFGPGTRLTVT.

This chain links TRBV14 with TRBJ1-2; D is uncertain. The length of the CDR3 is 17 residues. With 0 bases removed from V and 1 base from J, the gap between germline ends came to 15 bases. Germline V gene lookup returns CDR1 SGHDN and CDR2 FVKESK. CDR3 nucleotides: TGTGCCAGCAGCCAAGATATCGGTGTCACCGATAACTATGGCTACACCTTC. Its translation is CASSQDIGVTDNYGYTF.

The V gene is TRBV10-3, the J gene TRBJ1-2; D perhaps matches TRBD1 (6 bases). Germline-derived CDR1 and CDR2 are ENHRY and SYGVKD. The germline V and J ends were trimmed by 7 bases and 5 bases, with 11 bases remaining between them. This CDR3 is built from 12 residues. CDR3 amino acids: CAIIPQGYGYTF. The DNA for the CDR3 is TGTGCCATCATCCCACAGGGTTATGGCTACACCTTC.

The chain links TRBV7-8 to TRBJ2-3, with 7 positions matching TRBD2. Unmatched junction bases numbered 11, after V lost 5 bases and J lost 3 bases. The germline V gene has CDR1 SGHVS and CDR2 FQNEAQ. This CDR3 region has 16 residues. The CDR3 bases are TGTGCCAGCAGCCTCCAAGGGCGGGGGAAAACAGATACGCAGTATTTT. Translating gives CASSLQGRGKTDTQYF.

The rearrangement links TRBV5-4 to TRBJ1-4; 7 bases line up with TRBD1. V shed 4 bases and J 10 bases; nucleotides not matched to a gene: 13. Germline V CDR1 and CDR2: SGHNT, YYREEE (reference sequence). The CDR3 covers 15 residues. The CDR3 is CASSPPGTDRGKLFF. In nucleotides, the CDR3 is TGTGCCAGCAGCCCCCCCGGGACAGACCGAGGAAAACTGTTTTTT. The full variable domain, completed using reference TRBV5-4 and TRBJ1-4, is ETGVTQSPTHLIKTRGQQVTLRCSSQSGHNTVSWYQQALGQGPQFIFQYYREEENGRGNFPPRFSGLQFPNYSSELNVNALELDDSALYLCASSPPGTDRGKLFFGSGTQLSVL.